This is a list of T cell receptor beta chains from one sample in a study of regulatory T cells in long-lasting Graves disease. MiXCR, applied by TCRdb to the multiplex PCR reads, yields one record per CDR3 protein. Here the sample spans 550,000 or so distinct CDR3 sequences, more than 10% being singletons. These same data were also listed under a study on T cells in Graves' hyperthyroidism and ophthalmopathy.

The sequences come from peripheral blood mononuclear cells (PBMCs), collected at new diagnosis, from a patient treated with antithyroid drugs. The source is a woman aged 30 to 39 with Graves disease. Each CDR3 is given with its conserved first and last residue. The D gene is left open where the match is weak. Clone size, where shown, is once, few, many, or a class for clones that have expanded.

TRBV29-1,many,TRBJ1-1,TRBD1,TGCAGCGTGGACAGGGTTCTGAACACTGAAGCTTTCTTT,CSVDRVLNTEAFF
TRBV12-3/TRBV12-4,many,TRBJ1-1,-,TGTGCCAGCAGTTTGAACGACCCAGTGAACACTGAAGCTTTCTTT,CASSLNDPVNTEAFF
TRBV7-2,few,TRBJ2-1,TRBD2,TGTGCCAGCAGCTTAAGTTCGTTTGGACTAGCGGTATACAATGAGCAGTTCTTC,CASSLSSFGLAVYNEQFF
TRBV19,many,TRBJ2-1,-,TGTGCCAGTAGTATGAGATGGGGCTCCTACAATGAGCAGTTCTTC,CASSMRWGSYNEQFF
TRBV12-3/TRBV12-4,many,TRBJ1-6,-,TGTGCCAGCACCTGGGGGAGCTCCTATAATTCACCCCTCCACTTT,CASTWGSSYNSPLHF
TRBV27,many,TRBJ1-6,-,TGTGCCAGCACCAAGCACAGAGAGAATTCACCCCTCCACTTT,CASTKHRENSPLHF
TRBV11-3,many,TRBJ1-1,-,TGTGCCAGCAGCTTCCGGGACACGAACACTGAAGCTTTCTTT,CASSFRDTNTEAFF
TRBV5-5,few,TRBJ2-1,-,TGTGCCAGCAGCTCGGACTTCTACAATGAGCAGTTCTTC,CASSSDFYNEQFF
TRBV18,-,TRBJ2-7,-,TGTGCCAGCTCACCCGGCGTCGCCGGGACCTACGAGCAGTACTTC,CASSPGVAGTYEQYF
TRBV25-1,few,TRBJ1-2,-,TGTGCCAGCAGACCCTCTAGTGCCTACGGCTACACCTTC,CASRPSSAYGYTF
TRBV11-2,many,TRBJ1-1,TRBD1,TGTGCCAGCAGCTCCCCAGGGGGAGTGAACACTGAAGCTTTCTTT,CASSSPGGVNTEAFF
TRBV7-3,few,TRBJ2-1,-,TGTGCCAGCAGCAGGGACTCCCGGGTGGGCTACAATGAGCAGTTCTTC,CASSRDSRVGYNEQFF
TRBV20-1,many,TRBJ2-3,TRBD2,TGCAGTGCTAGAGGAACAGGGACCCCTGTGACTAGCGGGAGGGCGAACACAGATACGCAGTATTTT,CSARGTGTPVTSGRANTDTQYF
TRBV18,many,TRBJ2-1,TRBD1,TGTGCCAGCTCACCACAGGACAGGGTAAATGAGCAGTTCTTC,CASSPQDRVNEQFF
TRBV4-3,few,TRBJ2-6,TRBD1,TGCGCCAGCAGCGAGGGGACAGCCGGGGCCAACGTCCTGACTTTC,CASSEGTAGANVLTF
TRBV28,-,TRBJ2-5,TRBD1,TGTGCCAGCAGCCCTGGGACAGGGGAATACCAAGAGACCCAGTACTTC,CASSPGTGEYQETQYF
TRBV29-1,-,TRBJ2-5,-,TGCAGCGTTGTTACAAACATCAGGGAGACCCAGTACTTC,CSVVTNIRETQYF
TRBV20-1,many,TRBJ1-5,-,TGCAGTGCTAGAGCAGGGAACCCCCTTCATCAGCCCCAGCATTTT,CSARAGNPLHQPQHF
TRBV18,few,TRBJ2-1,-,TGTGCCAGCTCACCCCAAGGGATTATAGCTATCTCCTACAATGAGCAGTTCTTC,CASSPQGIIAISYNEQFF
TRBV19,-,TRBJ1-5,TRBD1,TGTGCCAGTAGACCGAGTCGCAGGGGGCTCAGTCAGCCCCAGCATTTT,CASRPSRRGLSQPQHF
TRBV7-2,many,TRBJ2-5,-,TGTGCCAGCAGCTTAGGCGCCCCAGAGACCCAGTACTTC,CASSLGAPETQYF
TRBV11-1,many,TRBJ2-5,-,TGTGCCAGCAGCGGGAGGCAGTCGGGACGAGAGACCCAGTACTTC,CASSGRQSGRETQYF
TRBV11-2,many,TRBJ1-4,-,TGTGCCAGCAGTCGGACGGAGGGGTCTAATGAAAAACTGTTTTTT,CASSRTEGSNEKLFF
TRBV11-3,many,TRBJ2-3,-,TGTGCCAGCAGCTCATCCTCCCTTAGAGGATCAGATACGCAGTATTTT,CASSSSSLRGSDTQYF
TRBV6-2/TRBV6-3,few,TRBJ2-3,TRBD1,TGTGCCAGCAGGGGGACAGGGTCCTATGATACGCAGTATTTT,CASRGTGSYDTQYF
TRBV7-3,few,TRBJ2-3,TRBD2,TGTGCCAGCAGCACCCGAGCGGGAGGCACAGATACGCAGTATTTT,CASSTRAGGTDTQYF
TRBV20-1,-,TRBJ1-2,-,TGCAGTGCTGGATGGACACAAACCAATGGCTACACCTTC,CSAGWTQTNGYTF
TRBV20-1,many,TRBJ2-7,TRBD2,TGCAGTGCTTTAGCGGGCCTCTACGAGCAGTACTTC,CSALAGLYEQYF
TRBV2,-,TRBJ2-7,-,TGTGCCAACAGGGGGGGCAGCTCCTACGAGCAGTACTTC,CANRGGSSYEQYF
TRBV4-1,few,TRBJ2-4,TRBD2,TGCGCCAGCAGCCGTTCCCCGGGACTAGAGTACGGTGACATTCAGTACTTC,CASSRSPGLEYGDIQYF
TRBV7-9,many,TRBJ2-3,-,TGTGCCAGCAGCCCCAGGATCGCAGGGAACAACACAGATACGCAGTATTTT,CASSPRIAGNNTDTQYF
TRBV6-4,-,TRBJ1-6,TRBD1,TGTGCCAGCAGTGACTCCCAGGACAGGGGGCGCGAACTCCTCCACTTT,CASSDSQDRGRELLHF
TRBV20-1,-,TRBJ2-5,TRBD2,TGCAGTGCTAGAGATCTACGACTAGCGGAAGAGACCCAGTACTTC,CSARDLRLAEETQYF
TRBV19,-,TRBJ2-3,TRBD2,TGTGCCAGTAGTATCGGTCGCGGGGGGCAGCAGTATTTT,CASSIGRGGQQYF
TRBV9,few,TRBJ2-7,TRBD2,TGTGCCAGCAGCGAGGGAAGTAGCGGGATCTACGAGCAGTACTTC,CASSEGSSGIYEQYF
TRBV7-2,many,TRBJ2-7,TRBD2,TGTGCCAGCAGCTTCCTAGCGGGAGGCCCCTACGAGCAGTACTTC,CASSFLAGGPYEQYF
TRBV19,-,TRBJ2-3,-,TGTGCCAGTAGTTCCGCCATCAGCACAGATACGCAGTATTTT,CASSSAISTDTQYF
TRBV20-1,few,TRBJ2-1,TRBD2,TGCAGTGCTAGCGGGAGGGCGAATGAGCAGTTCTTC,CSASGRANEQFF
TRBV5-6,few,TRBJ2-1,TRBD2,TGTGCCAGCAGCCCCGATGAGGCGGGAGGTAGCTACAATGAGCAGTTCTTC,CASSPDEAGGSYNEQFF
TRBV29-1,few,TRBJ1-1,-,TGCAGCGTGCAGTCCAGGGTGAACACTGAAGCTTTCTTT,CSVQSRVNTEAFF
TRBV6-1,-,TRBJ2-7,TRBD1,TGTGCCAGCAGTGGCCGGGACAGGGGCAGCTACGAGCAGTACTTC,CASSGRDRGSYEQYF
TRBV6-1,few,TRBJ1-1,TRBD1,TGTGCCAGCAGCATCGCAGGGGGAAGATTGAACACTGAAGCTTTCTTT,CASSIAGGRLNTEAFF
TRBV12-3/TRBV12-4,many,TRBJ2-1,TRBD1,TGTGCCAGCAGTTTAACAGGGGGCGGTGTCAATGAGCAGTTCTTC,CASSLTGGGVNEQFF
TRBV30,-,TRBJ2-3,TRBD2,TGTGCCTGGAGTGTACTCAGGACTAGCGGGAGCACAGATACGCTGTATTTT,CAWSVLRTSGSTDTLYF
TRBV19,-,TRBJ2-1,-,TGTGCCAGTAGTATCTCGGGGGCGAAAAATGAGCAGTTCTTC,CASSISGAKNEQFF
TRBV6-1,-,TRBJ1-5,-,TGTGCCAGCACCCACGGAGGAGATAGCAATCAGCCCCAGCATTTT,CASTHGGDSNQPQHF
TRBV27,many,TRBJ1-2,-,TGTGCCAGCAGTCCGACCATGGGGGGGGGTTATGGCTACACCTTC,CASSPTMGGGYGYTF
TRBV20-1,few,TRBJ2-1,-,TGCAGTGCTAGTGGTGGGGCCCTCTACAATGAGCAGTTCTTC,CSASGGALYNEQFF
TRBV12-3/TRBV12-4,many,TRBJ2-1,-,TGTGCCAGCACCCTTTCTGTTTACAATGAGCAGTTCTTC,CASTLSVYNEQFF
TRBV6-5,once,TRBJ1-5,-,TGTGCCAGCAGTTATCTGAATAGCAATCAGCCCCTGCATTTT,CASSYLNSNQPLHF
TRBV6-1,once,TRBJ1-4,TRBD1,TGTGCCAGCAGGACTACAGGGGCAACTAATGAAAAACTGTTTTTT,CASRTTGATNEKLFF
TRBV5-8,many,TRBJ1-1,-,TGTGCCAGCAGCTTGTATTGGGGGACGGACACTGAAGCTTTCTTT,CASSLYWGTDTEAFF
TRBV29-1,many,TRBJ2-5,-,TGCAGCGTTGTTTGGGAGACCCAGTACTTC,CSVVWETQYF
TRBV9,few,TRBJ1-2,-,TGTGCCAGCAGCGACCCTTTCTGGGGTCCGAATAACTATGGCTACACCTTC,CASSDPFWGPNNYGYTF
TRBV18,many,TRBJ1-2,TRBD1,TGTGCCAGCTCACCGTCGACAGGGTGGAGCTATGGCTACACCTTC,CASSPSTGWSYGYTF
TRBV20-1,many,TRBJ1-6,-,TGCAGTGCTAGTACCGGGGGGTTGAGTTCACCCCTCCACTTT,CSASTGGLSSPLHF
TRBV4-2,-,TRBJ2-7,-,TGTGCCAGCAGCCAAGACCCCGGGCCTAGGTGGGAGCAGTACTTC,CASSQDPGPRWEQYF
TRBV7-9,-,TRBJ2-5,-,TGTGCCAGCAGCTGGGGACTCTGGAAGTACTTC,CASSWGLWKYF